What follows are 8 T cell receptor beta chains derived from one specimen sequenced in a study of blood T cell repertoires in COVID-19. TCRdb's copy holds only in-frame clones and misses some; the assay was immunoSEQ multiplex PCR. The sample carries some 91,000 clones, roughly 85% recorded once. Sequences were obtained from peripheral blood. The receptors here all came from a human donor in a cohort sampled during active COVID-19.

This sequence joins TRBV5-1 and TRBJ2-3; 7 bases align to TRBD2. CDR3 length: 16 amino acids. Per germline, CDR1 SGHRS and CDR2 YFSETQ. The V and J ends lost 3 bases and 0 bases, in that order; junction bases with no gene match: 7. CDR3 loop: CASSSTGGSSTDTQYF. In DNA, the CDR3 is TGCGCCAGCAGCTCTACCGGGGGGTCTAGCACAGATACGCAGTATTTT.

This sequence joins TRBV19 and TRBJ2-2, with D tentatively TRBD2 (5 bases). The CDR3 is made up of 15 amino acids. Germline CDR1 is LNHDA and CDR2 is SQIVND (reference sequence). V shed 9 bases and J shed 4 bases, with 18 bases lying between them. As DNA, the CDR3 is TGTGCCAGCACGGGGTTCTTGGAAACCACCGGGGAGCTGTTTTTT. Protein product: CASTGFLETTGELFF.

In this sample, this clone turned up a few times. The chain uses TRBV4-3 and TRBJ2-3; tentative D call: TRBD2 (6 bases). Trimming removed 1 base from V and 3 bases from J, with 14 bases in between. Germline CDR1 reads LGHNA; CDR2 reads YSLEER. The CDR3 covers 16 residues. The CDR3 nucleotides read TGCGCCAGCAGCCAAGTAACTAGCTTATGGACAGATACGCAGTATTTT. Protein: CASSQVTSLWTDTQYF.

This clone was detected ten times or more. The chain employs TRBV3-1 (or the pseudogene TRBV3-2) and TRBJ2-5, with TRBD1 matching 7 bases. The V and J ends lost 4 bases and 3 bases, in that order; junction bases with no gene match: 8. This CDR3 spans 15 amino acids. CDR1 and CDR2 from the germline V gene are LGHDT and YNNKEL (reference sequence). This CDR3 reads CASSPPGQRKETQYF. CDR3 in DNA: TGTGCCAGCAGCCCACCGGGACAGAGAAAAGAGACCCAGTACTTC.

This clone came up many times. V and J are TRBV3-1 (or the pseudogene TRBV3-2) and TRBJ1-4, with 8 bases lining up with TRBD1. This CDR3 is built from 15 residues. V lost 4 bases and J lost 6; bases outside the gene matches: 7. Per germline, CDR1 LGHDT and CDR2 YNNKEL (reference sequence). CDR3 residues: CASSRGQGGDEKLFF. CDR3 DNA sequence: TGTGCCAGCAGCCGAGGACAGGGCGGGGATGAAAAACTGTTTTTT.

The rearrangement links TRBV19 to TRBJ2-2, with a weak D call TRBD2 (6 bases). Germline V CDR1 and CDR2: LNHDA, SQIVND (reference sequence). The CDR3 runs to 14 residues. V was shortened by 3 bases and J by 7 bases, with 12 bases between the two germline ends. The CDR3 coding sequence is TGTGCCAGTAGTATCGGCGGGAATGTCGGGGAGCTGTTTTTT. Amino acids: CASSIGGNVGELFF.

V and J are TRBV10-2 and TRBJ2-2; possibly TRBD1 for D (5 bases). This CDR3 contains 14 residues. V was pared by 8 bases and J by 4 bases, with 14 bases between. Per the germline V gene, CDR1 is WSHSY and CDR2 is SAAADI. CDR3 amino acids: CASRPGSVTGELFF. As DNA, the CDR3 is TGCGCCAGCCGGCCAGGGTCGGTCACCGGGGAGCTGTTTTTT.

The CDR3 DNA reads TGTGCCAGCAGTCGTACAGGGGGCGCCACCGGGGAGCTGTTTTTT. Encoded protein: CASSRTGGATGELFF. This chain connects TRBV28 to TRBJ2-2; 9 bases are a match to TRBD1. Trimming removed 5 bases from V and 4 bases from J; junction bases left unmatched: 5. Germline CDR1 and CDR2: MDHEN and SYDVKM. The CDR3 totals 15 residues.